One and the same sample provided the 4 T cell receptor beta chains below, sequenced in a study of blood T cell repertoires in COVID-19. Assay: immunoSEQ multiplex PCR; the TCRdb copy retains only in-frame clones and omits some. The table records more than 80,000 clones, approximately 80% of them present only once. Sample: peripheral blood. The receptor source for this set is an elderly woman with active or convalescent COVID-19.

The chain has TRBV5-1 and TRBJ1-2; D is perhaps TRBD1 (5 bases). The CDR3 extends over 15 amino acids. Germline V gene data show CDR1 as SGHRS and CDR2 as YFSETQ. Trimming left V 0 bases short and J 4 bases short, with 13 bases between. The CDR3 loop reads CASSLDGGSFYGYTF. CDR3 DNA: TGCGCCAGCAGCTTGGATGGGGGGTCGTTCTATGGCTACACCTTC.

J is TRBJ1-2 and V is TRBV11-2, with D possibly matching TRBD1 (5 bases). The V end was cut by 1 base, the J end by 4 bases, with 13 bases between. CDR3 length: 15 amino acids. CDR1 and CDR2 (germline): SGHAT, FQNNGV. CDR3 residues: CASSLAPTEAYGYTF. The DNA for the CDR3 is TGTGCCAGCAGCTTAGCCCCGACAGAAGCCTATGGCTACACCTTC.

This chain uses TRBV27 with TRBJ1-6; tentatively, D is TRBD1 (5 bases). The CDR3 runs 18 residues. The V gene lost 4 bases and the J gene lost 0 bases, with 16 bases spanning the gap. Looked up from germline, CDR1 is MNHEY and CDR2 is SMNVEV (reference sequence). CDR3 DNA sequence: TGTGCCAGCAGTTACCGACGGGACTCTAGCTCCTATAATTCACCCCTCCACTTT. Amino acid sequence: CASSYRRDSSSYNSPLHF.

The genes are TRBV5-4 and TRBJ1-1; perhaps TRBD1 as D (5 bases). This CDR3 is built from 14 residues. Germline V gene sequence: CDR1 SGHNT, CDR2 YYREEE (reference sequence). Trimming took 4 bases from V and 4 from J, leaving 14 bases between them. DNA for the CDR3: TGTGCCAGCAGCGAGGGACTTAAGGGCACTGAAGCTTTCTTT. Amino acids: CASSEGLKGTEAFF.